This entry is about one T cell receptor (beta chain). The antigen it recognizes is unknown. Base qualities are not at hand, and no much larger clone is one base apart. Collaborating institutions collected whole blood in K2EDTA tubes following their own protocols. For TCRbeta analysis, collaborator samples were shipped as frozen whole blood, as isolated PBMCs, or as DNA extracted from either sample type. TCRbeta CDR3 regions were amplified from genomic DNA by means of the immunoSEQ Assay, a bias-controlled multiplex PCR. For the original study's pipeline: Within the assay, amplification of reference gene primers was used to estimate how many nucleated cells each sample contained. To quantify the absolute abundance of each unique TCRbeta CDR3 rearrangement, sequence reads were collapsed and filtered. For each sample, productive Simpson clonality was calculated as the square root of Simpson's diversity index across productive rearrangements. Here the immuneACCESS table is served through TCRdb, limited to in-frame sequences with V and J called. Missing clones are a known gap in these copies; in checked studies unresolved V genes cover under half, and the rest lacks a known reason. The D gene and trimming were derived from the DNA, and the V and J assignments and clone size from that table. Here the sample has around 100,000 clones; around nine tenths occur a single time. The top ten constitute around 3% of the sample.

This sample was taken from a study of blood T cell repertoires in COVID-19 (dated by TCRdb to about 2020). For the wider study: Samples covering the acute and convalescent phases of COVID-19 were provided by collaborators in the United States, Italy and Spain. Samples were obtained from the ongoing ImmuneRACE study (first 160 participants) and from 1,200 or so subjects provided by 6 global collaborators. Where available, HLA class I and class II types were taken from metadata supplied by the sample provider and were not determined by assay-based typing. The prospective study material was composed of cDNA or gDNA derived from T cells, B-cell-depleted T cells, or PBMCs. Sample metadata almost always included a de-identified subject ID, COVID-19 status, age in years and sex. A freely available public database, intended as a resource for researchers studying the immune response to SARS-CoV-2, is where the repertoires were released. Subjects who had been exposed to COVID-19, were actively infected with it, or had recovered from it provided the deeply sampled blood TCRbeta repertoires that made up the dataset. What the research found in general, with its limitations: The amount of clinical and demographic metadata varied by source and participant and was provided uncurated.

Unmatched junction bases come to 9, with V trimmed by 9 bases and J by 2 bases. The germline V gene specifies ENHRY as CDR1 and SYGVKD as CDR2. Spanning cysteine to phenylalanine, the CDR3 consists of 17 amino acids. The entry retains the CDR3 DNA only, 51 bases that are in frame from base 1. The chain joins TRBV10-3 to TRBJ2-6; 11 bases in the middle match TRBD1. The material sequenced was peripheral blood. This TCR came from a man between 45 and 60 years old with active or convalescent COVID-19. DNA sequence: TGTGCCATAAACTCCGGGACAGGGGGTGCTGGGGCCAACGTCCTGACTTTC. It specifies CAINSGTGGAGANVLTF.